Given below is one T cell receptor beta chain in context. This entry is derived from a study of early T cells in non-severe SARS-CoV-2 infection. MiXCR, run by TCRdb on the 5' RACE reads, gives a single entry per CDR3 protein. The table lists 63,000 or so distinct CDR3 sequences, 10% to 15% of them singletons. Sequenced input: whole blood. This sequence originates from an adult who was a healthcare worker with PCR-confirmed SARS-CoV-2 infection or an uninfected control (not recorded which).

The CDR3 DNA sequence: TGCGCCAGCAGCTTGGTGCCAAAAGAGACCCAGTACTTC. Amino acids: CASSLVPKETQYF. This rearrangement joins TRBV5-1 to TRBJ2-5; D remains ambiguous. Germline CDR1 reads SGHRS; CDR2 reads YFSETQ. The V end was cut by 0 bases, the J end by 3 bases, with 6 bases between. This CDR3 is 13 amino acids long.